These T cell receptor beta chains were read from a single sample in a study of Ad26.COV2.S vaccination and SARS-CoV-2 variants. Measured with immunoSEQ multiplex PCR; TCRdb has only the in-frame clones, and not every one. This table has 400,000 to 450,000 clones, about 90% appearing once. The starting material was peripheral blood, obtained in a trial of Ad26.COV2.S vaccine versus placebo. The receptors come from a person aged 18-60 years who received the Ad26.COV2.S COVID-19 vaccine or a placebo. The CDR3 runs from the conserved cysteine through the conserved F or W.

TRBV3-1/TRBV3-2 CASTTLGYSPLHF
TRBV5-1 CASSFHRAETQYF
TRBV19 CASKGQTYNEQFF
TRBV11-3 CASSYPRGRGEHEQFF
TRBV5-1 CASSLYMTGQGARYNEQFF
TRBV2 CASSDWRGGPDTQYF
TRBV5-5 CASSLSGQDLYGYTF
TRBV15 CATSRGFSETQYF
TRBV19 CASSIGTTPTYEQYF
TRBV19 CASSGRGELAKNIQYF
TRBV9 CASSVSGAAYQETQYF
TRBV5-4 CAITGPYYGYTF
TRBV9 CASSWGQGPYNEQFF
TRBV6-5 CASSSTGGSYGYTF
TRBV2 CASSKRGLAGFTDTQYF